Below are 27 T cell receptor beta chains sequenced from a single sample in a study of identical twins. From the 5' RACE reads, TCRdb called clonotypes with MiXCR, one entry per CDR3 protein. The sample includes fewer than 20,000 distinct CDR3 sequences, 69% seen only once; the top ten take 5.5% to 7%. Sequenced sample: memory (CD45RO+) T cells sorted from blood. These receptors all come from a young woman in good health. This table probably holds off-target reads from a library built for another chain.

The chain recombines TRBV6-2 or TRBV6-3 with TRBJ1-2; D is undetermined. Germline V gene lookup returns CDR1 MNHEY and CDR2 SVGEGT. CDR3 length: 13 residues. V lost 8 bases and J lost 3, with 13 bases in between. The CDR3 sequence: CASRTAYDYGYTF. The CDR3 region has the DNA TGTGCCAGCCGTACCGCGTACGACTATGGCTACACCTTC.

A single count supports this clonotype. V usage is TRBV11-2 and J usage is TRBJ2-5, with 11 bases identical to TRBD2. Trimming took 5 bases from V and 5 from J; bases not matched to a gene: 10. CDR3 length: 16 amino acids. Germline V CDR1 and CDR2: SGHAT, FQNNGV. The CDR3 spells CASSEGTSGEGETQYF. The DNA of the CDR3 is TGTGCCAGCAGCGAGGGGACTAGCGGAGAGGGGGAGACCCAGTACTTC.

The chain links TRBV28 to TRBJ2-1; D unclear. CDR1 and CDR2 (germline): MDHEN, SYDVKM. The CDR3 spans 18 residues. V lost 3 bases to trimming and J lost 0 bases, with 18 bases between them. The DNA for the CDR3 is TGTGCCAGCAGTTTCACCGGGCAAGTTTGGAGCTCCTACAATGAGCAGTTCTTC. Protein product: CASSFTGQVWSSYNEQFF.

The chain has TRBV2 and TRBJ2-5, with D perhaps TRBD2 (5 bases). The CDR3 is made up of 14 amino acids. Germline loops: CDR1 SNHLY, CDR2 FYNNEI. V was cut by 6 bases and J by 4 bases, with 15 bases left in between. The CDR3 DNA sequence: TGTGCCAGCAGAGACCGGGGATTAGGAGAGACCCAGTACTTC. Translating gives CASRDRGLGETQYF.

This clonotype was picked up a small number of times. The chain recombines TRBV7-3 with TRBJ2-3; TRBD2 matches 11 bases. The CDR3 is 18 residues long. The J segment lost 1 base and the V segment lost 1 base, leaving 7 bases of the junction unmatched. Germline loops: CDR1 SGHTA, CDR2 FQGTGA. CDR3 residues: CASSLNLAGGWGTDTQYF. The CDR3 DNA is TGTGCCAGCAGCTTAAACCTAGCGGGAGGATGGGGCACAGATACGCAGTATTTT.

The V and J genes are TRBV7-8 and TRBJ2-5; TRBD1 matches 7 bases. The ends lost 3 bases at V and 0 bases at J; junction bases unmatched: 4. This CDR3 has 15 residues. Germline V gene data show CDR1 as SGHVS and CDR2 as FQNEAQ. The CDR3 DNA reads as TGTGCCAGCAGCTTCGGGACAGCATACCAAGAGACCCAGTACTTC. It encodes CASSFGTAYQETQYF.

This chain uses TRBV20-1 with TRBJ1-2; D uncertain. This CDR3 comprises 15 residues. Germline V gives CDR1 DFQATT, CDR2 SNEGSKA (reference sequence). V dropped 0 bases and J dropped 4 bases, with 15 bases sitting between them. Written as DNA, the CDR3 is TGCAGTGCTAGAGATCAACCTGTGTCGCTCTATGGCTACACCTTC. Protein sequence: CSARDQPVSLYGYTF.

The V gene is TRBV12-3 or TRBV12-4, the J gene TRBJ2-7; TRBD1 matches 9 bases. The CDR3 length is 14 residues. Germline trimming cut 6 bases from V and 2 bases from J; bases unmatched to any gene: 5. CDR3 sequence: CASRTGTGTYEQYF. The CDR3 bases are TGTGCCAGCAGAACCGGGACAGGGACCTACGAGCAGTACTTC.

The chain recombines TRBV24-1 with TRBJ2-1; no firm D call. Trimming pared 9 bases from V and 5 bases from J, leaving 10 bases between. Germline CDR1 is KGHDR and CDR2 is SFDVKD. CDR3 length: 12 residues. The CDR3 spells CATADLDNEQFF. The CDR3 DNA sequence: TGTGCCACCGCAGACTTGGACAATGAGCAGTTCTTC.

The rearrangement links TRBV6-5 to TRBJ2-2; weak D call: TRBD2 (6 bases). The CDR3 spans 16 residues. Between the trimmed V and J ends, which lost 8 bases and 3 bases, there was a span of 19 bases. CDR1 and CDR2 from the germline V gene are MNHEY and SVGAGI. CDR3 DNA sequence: TGTGCCAGCCGTTCGACGGGGAGGCGGGACACCGGGGAGCTGTTTTTT. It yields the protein CASRSTGRRDTGELFF.

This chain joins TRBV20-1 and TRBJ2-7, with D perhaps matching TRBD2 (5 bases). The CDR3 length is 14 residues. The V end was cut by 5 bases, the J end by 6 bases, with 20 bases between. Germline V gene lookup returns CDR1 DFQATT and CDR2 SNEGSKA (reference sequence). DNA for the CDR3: TGCAGTGCTTCCCCCCGGGTCGCTGCGGGCGAGCAGTACTTC. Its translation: CSASPRVAAGEQYF.

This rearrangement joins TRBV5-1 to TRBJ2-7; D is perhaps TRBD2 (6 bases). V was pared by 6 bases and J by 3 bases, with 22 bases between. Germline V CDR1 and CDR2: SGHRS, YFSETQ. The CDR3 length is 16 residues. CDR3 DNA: TGCGCCAGCAAAGTGTTACAAGGGGCGGGAATCTACGAGCAGTACTTC. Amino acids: CASKVLQGAGIYEQYF.

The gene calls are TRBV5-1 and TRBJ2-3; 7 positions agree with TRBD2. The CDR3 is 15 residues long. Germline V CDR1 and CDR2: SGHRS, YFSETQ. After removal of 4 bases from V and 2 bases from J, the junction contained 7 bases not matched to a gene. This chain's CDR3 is CASSLTSDYTDTQYF. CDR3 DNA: TGCGCCAGCAGCCTTACTAGCGACTACACAGATACGCAGTATTTT.

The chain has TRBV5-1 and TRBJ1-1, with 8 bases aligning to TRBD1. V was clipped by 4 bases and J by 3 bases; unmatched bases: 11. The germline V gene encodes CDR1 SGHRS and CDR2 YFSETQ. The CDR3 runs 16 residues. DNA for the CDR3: TGCGCCAGCAGCAATCCTCCCAGGGGGCGAGACACTGAAGCTTTCTTT. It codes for CASSNPPRGRDTEAFF.

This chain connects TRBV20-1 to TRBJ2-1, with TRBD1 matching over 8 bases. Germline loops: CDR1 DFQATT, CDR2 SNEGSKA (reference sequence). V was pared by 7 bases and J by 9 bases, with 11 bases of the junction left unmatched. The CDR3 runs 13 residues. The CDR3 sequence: CSVLNRGISEQFF. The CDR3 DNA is TGCAGTGTCCTCAACAGGGGGATCAGTGAGCAGTTCTTC.

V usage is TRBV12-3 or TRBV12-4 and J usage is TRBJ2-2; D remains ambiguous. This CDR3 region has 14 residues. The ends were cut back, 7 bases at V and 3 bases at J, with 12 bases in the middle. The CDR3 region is CASTKRVDTGELFF. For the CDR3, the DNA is TGTGCCAGCACCAAACGGGTGGACACCGGGGAGCTGTTTTTT.

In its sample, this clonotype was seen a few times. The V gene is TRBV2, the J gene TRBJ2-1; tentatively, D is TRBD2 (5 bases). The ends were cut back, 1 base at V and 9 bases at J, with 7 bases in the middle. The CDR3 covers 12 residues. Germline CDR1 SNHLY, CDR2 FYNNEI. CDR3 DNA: TGTGCCAGCAGTGAAGTACGGGGTGAGCAGTTCTTC. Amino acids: CASSEVRGEQFF.

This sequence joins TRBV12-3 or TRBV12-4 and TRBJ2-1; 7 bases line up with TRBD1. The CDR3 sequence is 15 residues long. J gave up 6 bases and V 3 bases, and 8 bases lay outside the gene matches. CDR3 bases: TGTGCCAGCAGTTTTGGACAGGTTCTGGGCAATGAGCAGTTCTTC. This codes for CASSFGQVLGNEQFF.

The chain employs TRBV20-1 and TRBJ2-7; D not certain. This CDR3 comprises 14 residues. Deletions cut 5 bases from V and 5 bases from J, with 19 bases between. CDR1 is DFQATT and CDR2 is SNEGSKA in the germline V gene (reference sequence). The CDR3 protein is CSAQASTDPHEQYF. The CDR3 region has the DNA TGCAGTGCTCAAGCCTCGACGGACCCACACGAGCAGTACTTC.

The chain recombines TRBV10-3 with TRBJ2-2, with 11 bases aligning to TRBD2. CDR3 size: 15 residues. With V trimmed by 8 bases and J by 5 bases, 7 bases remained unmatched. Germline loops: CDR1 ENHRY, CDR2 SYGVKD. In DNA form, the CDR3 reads TGTGCCATCTCCGACAGACTAGCGGGGACCGGGGAGCTGTTTTTT. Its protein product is CAISDRLAGTGELFF.

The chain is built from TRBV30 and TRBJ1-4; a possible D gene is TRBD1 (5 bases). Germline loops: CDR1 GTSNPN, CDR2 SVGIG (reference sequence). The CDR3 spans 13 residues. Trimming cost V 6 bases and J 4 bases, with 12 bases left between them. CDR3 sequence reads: CACPGHNNEKLFF. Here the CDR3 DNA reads TGTGCCTGCCCCGGACACAATAATGAAAAACTGTTTTTT.

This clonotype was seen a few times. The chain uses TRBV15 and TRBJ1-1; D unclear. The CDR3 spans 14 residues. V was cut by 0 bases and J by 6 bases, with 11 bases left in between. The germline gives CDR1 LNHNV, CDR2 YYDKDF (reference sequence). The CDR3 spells CATSRDRRAAEAFF. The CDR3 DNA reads TGTGCCACCAGCAGAGATCGGAGAGCGGCTGAAGCTTTCTTT.

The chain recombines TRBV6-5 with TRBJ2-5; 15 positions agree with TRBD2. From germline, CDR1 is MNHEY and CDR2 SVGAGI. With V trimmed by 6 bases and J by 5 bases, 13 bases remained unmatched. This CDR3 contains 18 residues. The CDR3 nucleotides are TGTGCCAGCAGCCGCGGGACTAGCGGGAGGTCCGGTTGGGAGACCCAGTACTTC. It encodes CASSRGTSGRSGWETQYF.

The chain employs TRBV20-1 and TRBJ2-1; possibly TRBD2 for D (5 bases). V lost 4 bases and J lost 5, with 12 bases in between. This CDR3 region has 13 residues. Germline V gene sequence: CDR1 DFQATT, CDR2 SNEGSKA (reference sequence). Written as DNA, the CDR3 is TGCAGTGCTAAAACTAGAAAGGACAATGAGCAGTTCTTC. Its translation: CSAKTRKDNEQFF.

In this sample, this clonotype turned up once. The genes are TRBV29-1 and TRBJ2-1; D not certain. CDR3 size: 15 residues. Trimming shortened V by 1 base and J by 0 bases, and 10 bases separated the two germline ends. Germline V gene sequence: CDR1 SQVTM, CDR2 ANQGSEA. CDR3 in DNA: TGCAGCGTTGAAGCCGGCAGTCTCTCCTACAATGAGCAGTTCTTC. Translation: CSVEAGSLSYNEQFF.

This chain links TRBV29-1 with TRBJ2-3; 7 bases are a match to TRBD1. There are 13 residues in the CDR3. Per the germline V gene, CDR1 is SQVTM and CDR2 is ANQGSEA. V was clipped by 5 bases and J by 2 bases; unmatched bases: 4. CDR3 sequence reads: CSVSGQSTDTQYF. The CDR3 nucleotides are TGCAGCGTTTCGGGACAGTCCACAGATACGCAGTATTTT.

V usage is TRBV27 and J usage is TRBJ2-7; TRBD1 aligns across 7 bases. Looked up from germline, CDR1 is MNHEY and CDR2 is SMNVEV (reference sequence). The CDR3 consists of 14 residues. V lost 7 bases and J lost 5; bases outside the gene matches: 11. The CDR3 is CASIRTGTTDEQYF. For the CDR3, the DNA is TGTGCCAGCATTCGGACAGGAACGACAGACGAGCAGTACTTC.